This passage covers 26 T cell receptor beta chains from one sample sequenced in a study of blood T cell repertoires in COVID-19. This table comes from immunoSEQ multiplex PCR, and its TCRdb copy is limited to in-frame clones, with some not included. The sample lists some 110,000 clones, 70% to 85% seen once, with 14% to 15% in the top ten. The sample consisted of peripheral blood. These receptors came from a woman aged 55-70 years with acute or convalescent COVID-19.

The gene calls are TRBV19 and TRBJ1-6; TRBD1 matches 8 bases. The V segment lost 4 bases and the J segment 10 bases; nucleotides outside the gene matches: 3. Germline assignment: CDR1 LNHDA and CDR2 SQIVND (reference sequence). This CDR3 is 13 amino acids long. CDR3 residues: CASSTQGGSPLHF. The CDR3 bases are TGTGCCAGTAGTACACAGGGGGGATCACCCCTCCACTTT.

The V call is TRBV5-5, the J call TRBJ2-1, with 9 bases that match TRBD2. Germline CDR1 and CDR2: SGHKS and YYEKEE (reference sequence). V shed 2 bases and J 7 bases; nucleotides not matched to a gene: 10. The CDR3 is 16 amino acids. The CDR3 sequence: CASSFRWLAGSNEQFF. The CDR3 DNA reads as TGTGCCAGCAGCTTTAGGTGGCTAGCGGGGTCTAATGAGCAGTTCTTC.

The chain joins TRBV5-1 to TRBJ1-6; tentatively, D is TRBD1 (5 bases). The CDR3 is 16 amino acids. CDR1 is SGHRS, CDR2 YFSETQ, per germline. V was cut by 0 bases and J by 5 bases, with 12 bases left in between. The CDR3 nucleotides read TGCGCCAGCAGCTTGGTCCCGACAGATAATAATTCACCCCTCCACTTT. This gives the protein CASSLVPTDNNSPLHF.

The rearrangement joins TRBV18 to TRBJ1-3; 12 bases match TRBD1. J gave up 3 bases and V 0 bases, and 6 bases lay outside the gene matches. This CDR3 has 18 amino acids. Germline V gives CDR1 KGHSH, CDR2 LQKENI. The CDR3 protein is CASSPPRGTGGDGNTIYF. The CDR3 DNA is TGTGCCAGCTCACCACCCAGAGGGACAGGGGGCGATGGAAACACCATATATTTT.

The V call is TRBV28, the J call TRBJ1-5; D remains ambiguous. V was clipped by 6 bases and J by 2 bases, with 11 bases between them. Germline loops: CDR1 MDHEN, CDR2 SYDVKM. CDR3 length equals 14 residues. The CDR3 DNA sequence: TGTGCCAGCAGCTTACGAGGGCGCAATCAGCCCCAGCATTTT. This gives the protein CASSLRGRNQPQHF.

The chain joins TRBV7-9 to TRBJ2-6; 8 positions match TRBD1. The CDR3 is 15 residues long. Germline V CDR1 and CDR2: SEHNR, FQNEAQ (reference sequence). The V and J ends lost 3 bases and 4 bases, in that order; junction bases with no gene match: 2. The CDR3 is CASSFQGAGANVLTF. CDR3 DNA: TGTGCCAGCAGCTTCCAGGGGGCGGGGGCCAACGTCCTGACTTTC.

This clone came up once. This sequence joins TRBV29-1 and TRBJ1-6; D remains ambiguous. V was shortened by 2 bases and J by 11 bases, with 13 bases between the two germline ends. This CDR3 has 13 amino acids. Germline values: CDR1 SQVTM, CDR2 ANQGSEA. The CDR3 nucleotides are TGCAGCGTTGAACTTGCCGTCGGGGCACCCCTCCACTTT. This codes for CSVELAVGAPLHF.

This chain uses TRBV5-5 with TRBJ1-1, with unresolved D. Germline lookup yields CDR1 SGHKS and CDR2 YYEKEE (reference sequence). V was pared by 0 bases and J by 1 base, with 4 bases between. CDR3 length: 13 residues. CDR3 in DNA: TGTGCCAGCAGCTTGGCATGGAACACTGAAGCTTTCTTT. Encoded protein: CASSLAWNTEAFF.

J is TRBJ1-6 and V is TRBV5-4; 7 bases line up with TRBD1. CDR1 and CDR2 (germline): SGHNT, YYREEE (reference sequence). The V and J ends lost 2 bases and 7 bases, in that order; junction bases with no gene match: 12. There are 17 residues in the CDR3. CDR3 in DNA: TGTGCCAGCAGCTTAGGTTTCCCGGGACAGATAAATTCACCCCTCCACTTT. Protein: CASSLGFPGQINSPLHF.

The rearrangement uses TRBV10-3 and TRBJ1-5; D gene unclear. CDR1 ENHRY and CDR2 SYGVKD come from the germline V gene. Trimming pared 0 bases from V and 2 bases from J, leaving 11 bases between. The CDR3 is 16 amino acids. CDR3 amino acids: CAISESTGVGNQPQHF. The CDR3 bases are TGTGCCATCAGTGAGTCGACCGGGGTGGGCAATCAGCCCCAGCATTTT.

The chain employs TRBV5-1 and TRBJ1-2; D remains ambiguous. Trimming took 4 bases from V and 4 from J, leaving 14 bases between them. CDR3 length equals 14 residues. CDR1 and CDR2 from the germline V gene are SGHRS and YFSETQ. In DNA, the CDR3 is TGCGCCAGCAGCGAGGAAACGGGGATCTATGGCTACACCTTC. Its protein is CASSEETGIYGYTF.

V usage is TRBV5-1 and J usage is TRBJ1-4; D unclear. Germline V gene sequence: CDR1 SGHRS, CDR2 YFSETQ. Trimming took off 6 bases at V and 8 bases at J, with 17 bases between the two ends. The CDR3 is 14 amino acids. The CDR3 loop is CASTLRVSKEKLFF. In DNA, the CDR3 is TGCGCCAGCACTCTTCGAGTCTCGAAAGAAAAACTGTTTTTT.

CDR3 amino acids: CAISESWTSSYNEQFF. The CDR3 DNA follows: TGTGCCATCAGTGAGTCCTGGACTAGCTCCTACAATGAGCAGTTCTTC. This chain links TRBV10-3 with TRBJ2-1; TRBD2 agrees at 7 bases. The CDR3 has 16 residues. The V gene end was trimmed by 0 bases and the J gene end by 0 bases; junction bases not matched to a gene: 2. Germline CDR1 and CDR2: ENHRY and SYGVKD.

V gene TRBV19 combines with J gene TRBJ1-2, with D perhaps matching TRBD1 (5 bases). The germline V and J ends were trimmed by 6 bases and 5 bases, with 19 bases remaining between them. Germline values: CDR1 LNHDA, CDR2 SQIVND (reference sequence). The CDR3 extends over 15 amino acids. Here the CDR3 reads CASSYDSVGLYGYTF. CDR3 coding DNA: TGTGCCAGTAGCTACGACAGCGTCGGCTTGTATGGCTACACCTTC. Based on the CDR3 plus reference TRBV19 and TRBJ1-2, the full variable domain is DGGITQSPKYLFRKEGQNVTLSCEQNLNHDAMYWYRQDPGQGLRLIYYSQIVNDFQKGDIAEGYSVSREKKESFPLTVTSAQKNPTAFYLCASSYDSVGLYGYTFGSGTRLTVV.

The chain recombines TRBV5-1 with TRBJ2-3, with D maybe TRBD1 (5 bases). Germline assignment: CDR1 SGHRS and CDR2 YFSETQ. V was shortened by 1 base and J by 2 bases, with 8 bases between the two germline ends. The CDR3 spans 14 residues. Here the CDR3 reads CASSLIGVTDTQYF. CDR3 in DNA: TGCGCCAGCAGCTTGATAGGGGTCACAGATACGCAGTATTTT.

The chain joins TRBV19 to TRBJ2-2; 10 bases fit TRBD2. CDR3 size: 16 residues. CDR1 and CDR2 (germline): LNHDA, SQIVND (reference sequence). V lost 1 base to trimming and J lost 3 bases; unmatched junction nucleotides: 2. CDR3 DNA: TGTGCCAGTAGTATAGGTCTAGCGGGGGACACCGGGGAGCTGTTTTTT. Protein: CASSIGLAGDTGELFF.

V usage is TRBV7-9 and J usage is TRBJ1-1; 7 bases map to TRBD1. The trim removed 5 bases at V and 1 base at J, leaving 13 bases unmatched. Germline assignment: CDR1 SEHNR and CDR2 FQNEAQ (reference sequence). The CDR3 is 17 amino acids. CDR3 amino acids: CASSPWDRSPGNTEAFF. CDR3 sequence (DNA): TGTGCCAGCAGCCCCTGGGACAGATCGCCAGGGAACACTGAAGCTTTCTTT.

This chain connects TRBV2 to TRBJ2-7; D might be TRBD1 (5 bases). Trimming took 6 bases from V and 6 from J, leaving 15 bases between them. This CDR3 comprises 13 residues. Germline lookup yields CDR1 SNHLY and CDR2 FYNNEI. The CDR3 protein is CASSRGLQGEQYF. CDR3 in DNA: TGTGCCAGCAGCAGAGGTCTTCAGGGCGAGCAGTACTTC.

The chain carries TRBV7-3 and TRBJ2-1; the match to TRBD2 covers 7 bases. The junction had 8 bases not matched to a gene; V was cut back by 1 base and J by 8 bases. Germline-derived CDR1 and CDR2 are SGHTA and FQGTGA. This CDR3 has 15 residues. DNA for the CDR3: TGTGCCAGCAGCTTAATAGGCGGGAGTGGAGATGAGCAGTTCTTC. Translated: CASSLIGGSGDEQFF. The full variable domain, rest sourced from reference TRBV7-3 and TRBJ2-1, is GAGVSQTPSNKVTEKGKYVELRCDPISGHTALYWYRQSLGQGPEFLIYFQGTGAADDSGLPNDRFFAVRPEGSVSTLKIQRTERGDSAVYLCASSLIGGSGDEQFFGPGTRLTVL.

This clone was observed a single time. V is TRBV18 and J is TRBJ1-4; 7 bases are shared with TRBD1. The CDR3 contains 15 residues. V shed 0 bases and J 4 bases; nucleotides not matched to a gene: 2. CDR1 is KGHSH and CDR2 is LQKENI in the germline V gene. The chain's CDR3 is CASSPPGQINEKLFF. CDR3 in DNA: TGTGCCAGCTCACCACCGGGACAGATTAATGAAAAACTGTTTTTT.

The chain is built from TRBV7-8 and TRBJ1-5; 7 bases map to TRBD1. V lost 5 bases to trimming and J lost 4 bases; unmatched junction nucleotides: 2. Per the germline V gene, CDR1 is SGHVS and CDR2 is FQNEAQ. The CDR3 length is 13 residues. The CDR3 sequence: CASSEGQNQPQHF. The CDR3 DNA reads as TGTGCCAGCAGCGAGGGACAGAATCAGCCCCAGCATTTT.

The table lists this clone with a few counts. The V and J genes are TRBV5-6 and TRBJ1-4; D is perhaps TRBD1 (5 bases). This CDR3 has 15 residues. Looked up from germline, CDR1 is SGHDT and CDR2 is YYEEEE. The V end was cut by 3 bases, the J end by 6 bases, with 15 bases between. The CDR3 reads CASSSRDALDEKLFF. CDR3 nucleotides: TGTGCCAGCAGCTCGCGGGACGCCCTCGATGAAAAACTGTTTTTT. Drawing the rest from reference TRBV5-6 and TRBJ1-4, the complete variable domain is DAGVTQSPTHLIKTRGQQVTLRCSPKSGHDTVSWYQQALGQGPQFIFQYYEEEERQRGNFPDRFSGHQFPNYSSELNVNALLLGDSALYLCASSSRDALDEKLFFGSGTQLSVL.

The chain has TRBV19 and TRBJ1-1; 7 nucleotides line up with TRBD1. Germline values: CDR1 LNHDA, CDR2 SQIVND (reference sequence). The CDR3 has 13 residues. The J segment lost 1 base and the V segment lost 10 bases, leaving 6 bases of the junction unmatched. The CDR3 spells CATLDRTNTEAFF. The DNA for the CDR3 is TGTGCCACCCTGGACAGGACGAACACTGAAGCTTTCTTT.

The chain couples TRBV7-2 to TRBJ2-1; 7 nucleotides agree with TRBD2. The CDR3 spans 17 residues. The trim removed 2 bases at V and 0 bases at J, leaving 7 bases unmatched. In germline, CDR1 is SGHTA, CDR2 FQGNSA. Written as DNA, the CDR3 is TGTGCCAGCAGCTTAAAAAGAGCGGGAAGCTCCTACAATGAGCAGTTCTTC. It encodes CASSLKRAGSSYNEQFF.

This clone has only a few counts. The rearrangement joins TRBV28 to TRBJ1-2; TRBD1 agrees at 8 bases. The CDR3 spans 14 residues. CDR1 is MDHEN, CDR2 SYDVKM, per germline. The V and J ends lost 2 bases and 4 bases, in that order; junction bases with no gene match: 3. CDR3 bases: TGTGCCAGCAGTTTAGACAGGGGAGGCTATGGCTACACCTTC. Translation: CASSLDRGGYGYTF.

This rearrangement joins TRBV5-1 to TRBJ2-3; TRBD2 agrees at 16 bases. Germline V gene data show CDR1 as SGHRS and CDR2 as YFSETQ. Trimming cost V 4 bases and J 9 bases; bases outside gene matches: 26. CDR3 length: 22 residues. The DNA of the CDR3 is TGCGCCAGCAGCAGCCCCCCGTTTCCGGGACTAGCGGGAGGGCCAAGCGCGTGGACGCAGTATTTT. It specifies CASSSPPFPGLAGGPSAWTQYF.